The entry that follows covers one TCR beta chain sequence. What it binds is not known. These data come from a study of T cell responses to AZD1222 COVID-19 vaccine. Clones were sequenced by immunoSEQ multiplex PCR, and TCRdb holds only the in-frame ones, with some missing. This repertoire comprises 150,000 or so clones; its ten largest clones make up about 2.2%. The CDR3 is 13 residues long. Germline V gene lookup returns CDR1 SNHLY and CDR2 FYNNEI. Trimming cost V 4 bases and J 1 base, with 7 bases left between them. The study, taken as a whole, reports: Repertoires were obtained only post-peak T cell response. Among vaccine-associated CD4 TCRs, coverage spanned spike, with dominance at 160-218 and 743-854. White British ancestry dominated among donors, who included more females, and clonal diversity was possibly underestimated.

This chain links TRBV2 with TRBJ1-2; tentatively, D is TRBD1 (6 bases). The sequenced material came from peripheral blood. The sequence came from an adult in good health. The CDR3 loop is CASSVQGNYGYTF. The CDR3 DNA is TGTGCCAGCAGTGTACAGGGTAACTATGGCTACACCTTC.